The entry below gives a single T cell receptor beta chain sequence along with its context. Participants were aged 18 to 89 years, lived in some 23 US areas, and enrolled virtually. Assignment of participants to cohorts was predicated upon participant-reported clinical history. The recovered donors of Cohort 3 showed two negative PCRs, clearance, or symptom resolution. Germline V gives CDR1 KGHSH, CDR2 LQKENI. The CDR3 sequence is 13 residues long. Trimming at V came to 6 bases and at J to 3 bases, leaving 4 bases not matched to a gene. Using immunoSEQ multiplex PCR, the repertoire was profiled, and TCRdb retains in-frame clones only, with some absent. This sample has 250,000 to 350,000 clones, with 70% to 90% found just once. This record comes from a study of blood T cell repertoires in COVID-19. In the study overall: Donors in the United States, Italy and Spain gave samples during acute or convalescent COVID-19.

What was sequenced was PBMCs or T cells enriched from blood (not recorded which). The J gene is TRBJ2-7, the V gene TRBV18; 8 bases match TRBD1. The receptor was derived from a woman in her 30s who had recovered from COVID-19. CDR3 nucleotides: TGTGCCAGCTCCCCAGGGACAGGCTACGAGCAGTACTTC. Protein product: CASSPGTGYEQYF.